This TCR beta chain was recorded in a study of blood T cells in healthy people across ages. Study-wide results and caveats: When set beside aged donors, long-lived donors presented more naive CD4+ cells and higher diversity.

A sample-barcoded 5' primer and a J-beta primer mix were used in a second PCR of roughly 7 to 11 cycles. TCRdb used MiXCR to reprocess the 5' RACE reads, holding one entry per CDR3 protein. The repertoire holds some 730,000 distinct CDR3 sequences, 20% to 25% seen once, with around a fifth in the top ten. The CDR3 is 14 amino acids. The germline gives CDR1 DFQATT, CDR2 SNEGSKA (reference sequence). The sample holds a few counts of this clonotype. Its cognate antigen is unknown. V is TRBV20-1 and J is TRBJ2-5; either TRBD1 or TRBD2 may supply D (8 bases each). The DNA end lines up better with TRBJ2-7; the J call may be wrong. This receptor was identified in a man between 65 and 80 years old in good health. The sample taken for sequencing was blood. CDR3 sequence (DNA): TGCAGTGCTGGACAGGGACTAGAAGGATACGAGCAGTACTTC. Amino acid sequence: CSAGQGLEGYEQYF.